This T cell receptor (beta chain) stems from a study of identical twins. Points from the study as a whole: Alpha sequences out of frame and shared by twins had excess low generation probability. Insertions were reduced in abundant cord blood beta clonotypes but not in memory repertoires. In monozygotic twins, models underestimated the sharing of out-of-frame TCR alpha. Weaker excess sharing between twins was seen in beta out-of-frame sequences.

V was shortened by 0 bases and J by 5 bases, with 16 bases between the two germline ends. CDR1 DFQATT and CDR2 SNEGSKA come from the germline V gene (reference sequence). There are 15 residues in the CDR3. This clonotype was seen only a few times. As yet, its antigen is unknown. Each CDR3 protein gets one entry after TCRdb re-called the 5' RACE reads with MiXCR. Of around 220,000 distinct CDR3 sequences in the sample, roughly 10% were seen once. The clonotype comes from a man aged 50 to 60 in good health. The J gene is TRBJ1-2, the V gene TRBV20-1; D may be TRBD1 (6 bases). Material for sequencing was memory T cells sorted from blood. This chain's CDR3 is CSARDAGAGIYGYTF. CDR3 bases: TGCAGTGCTAGAGATGCAGGGGCGGGGATTTATGGCTACACCTTC.